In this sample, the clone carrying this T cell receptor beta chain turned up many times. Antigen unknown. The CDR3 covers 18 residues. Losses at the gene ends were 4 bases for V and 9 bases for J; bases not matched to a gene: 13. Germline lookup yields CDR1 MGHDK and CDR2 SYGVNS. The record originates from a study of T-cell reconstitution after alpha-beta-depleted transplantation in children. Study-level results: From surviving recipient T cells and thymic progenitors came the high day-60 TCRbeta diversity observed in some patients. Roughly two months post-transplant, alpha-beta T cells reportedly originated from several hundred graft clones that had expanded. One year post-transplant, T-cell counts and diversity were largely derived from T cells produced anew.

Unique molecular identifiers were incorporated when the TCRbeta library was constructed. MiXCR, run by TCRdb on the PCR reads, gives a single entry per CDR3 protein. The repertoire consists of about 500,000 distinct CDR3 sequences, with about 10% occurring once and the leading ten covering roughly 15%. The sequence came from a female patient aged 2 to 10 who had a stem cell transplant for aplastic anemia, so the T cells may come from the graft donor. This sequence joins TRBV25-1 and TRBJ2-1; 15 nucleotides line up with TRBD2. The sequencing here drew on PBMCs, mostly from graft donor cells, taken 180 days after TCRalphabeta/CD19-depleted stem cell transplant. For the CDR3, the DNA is TGTGCCAGCAGTGCCAGCAGGTTGGGACTAGCGGGAGGTGTTGAGCAGTTCTTC. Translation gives CASSASRLGLAGGVEQFF.